This entry features one T cell receptor beta chain sequence. Its target is unknown. The sample originates from a study of T cells in Graves' hyperthyroidism and ophthalmopathy. Study details: Peripheral blood was collected at initial diagnosis, before any treatment.

RNA transcripts were the template for amplifying TCR beta CDR3 regions. HTBI primers were used for first-round RT-PCR of the TCR CDR3. Using its own MiXCR run on the multiplex PCR reads, TCRdb lists one record per CDR3 protein. Among 410,000 or so distinct CDR3 sequences listed, under 15% were seen once. Germline V gene lookup returns CDR1 SGHRS and CDR2 YFSETQ. The CDR3 is 15 amino acids. Trimming at V came to 4 bases and at J to 3 bases, leaving 3 bases not matched to a gene. General study points: Most thyroid clonotypes that were expanded above 0.001 also turned up in blood.

The receptor was isolated from a young man with Graves' ophthalmopathy. Sequenced: blood. The chain has TRBV5-1 and TRBJ2-2; 10 bases line up with TRBD1. CDR3 protein: CASSGGTGDTGELFF. For the CDR3, the DNA is TGCGCCAGCAGCGGAGGGACAGGGGACACCGGGGAGCTGTTTTTT.